This T cell receptor beta chain was sequenced for a study of T cell repertoires in cytomegalovirus infection (dated by TCRdb to the late 2010s). For the study in its entirety: Because public TCR beta signatures pointed to carriage of CMV infection together with the matching HLA type, the HLA type of each donor mattered for the analysis. Overall study results and their limits: In the ex vivo response, HLA-C-restricted CMV-specific TCR beta clonotypes were dominant, and in two of eight donors the single most frequent clonotype came from this HLA-C-restricted group. Carriers of CMV infection plus the relevant HLA type were discriminated by the cumulative frequency of public TCR beta family members in the study cohort and in an independent approximately 340-donor cohort.

A single count supports this clonotype. The target of this receptor is not known. One base away there is no much larger clone; base qualities are not given. One read alone provides weak support. The instrument given in TCRdb is Illumina HiSeq 1500. TCRdb handled the public reads itself, with Q25 trimming in fastp and clone calling in MiXCR, and kept productive beta chains. Duplicate CDR3 protein sequences are folded into a single record with the most common DNA and genes. In this sample the table shows hundreds of thousands of distinct CDR3 sequences, 35% of which occur a single time. The top ten constitute 2.8% of the sample. Sequences were obtained from PBMCs. This sequence originates from a human donor in good health (CMV status not recorded). Some clones in this sample may be carry-over from other donors' samples.

The sequence in DNA is TGTGCCAGCAGTTTATTAGGGGGCCTGTCCCAGCATTTT. This gives the protein CASSLLGGLSQHF. In this chain, TRBV28 is recombined with TRBJ1-5; 7 bases in the junction line up with TRBD1. The germline V end is reduced by 1 base and the J end by 11 bases; junction bases left unmatched: 5. The germline V gene gives CDR1 as MDHEN and CDR2 as SYDVKM. Measured from the cysteine to the phenylalanine, the CDR3 is 13 residues long. Left in the record is the CDR3 DNA by itself, 39 bases read in frame from the first base.